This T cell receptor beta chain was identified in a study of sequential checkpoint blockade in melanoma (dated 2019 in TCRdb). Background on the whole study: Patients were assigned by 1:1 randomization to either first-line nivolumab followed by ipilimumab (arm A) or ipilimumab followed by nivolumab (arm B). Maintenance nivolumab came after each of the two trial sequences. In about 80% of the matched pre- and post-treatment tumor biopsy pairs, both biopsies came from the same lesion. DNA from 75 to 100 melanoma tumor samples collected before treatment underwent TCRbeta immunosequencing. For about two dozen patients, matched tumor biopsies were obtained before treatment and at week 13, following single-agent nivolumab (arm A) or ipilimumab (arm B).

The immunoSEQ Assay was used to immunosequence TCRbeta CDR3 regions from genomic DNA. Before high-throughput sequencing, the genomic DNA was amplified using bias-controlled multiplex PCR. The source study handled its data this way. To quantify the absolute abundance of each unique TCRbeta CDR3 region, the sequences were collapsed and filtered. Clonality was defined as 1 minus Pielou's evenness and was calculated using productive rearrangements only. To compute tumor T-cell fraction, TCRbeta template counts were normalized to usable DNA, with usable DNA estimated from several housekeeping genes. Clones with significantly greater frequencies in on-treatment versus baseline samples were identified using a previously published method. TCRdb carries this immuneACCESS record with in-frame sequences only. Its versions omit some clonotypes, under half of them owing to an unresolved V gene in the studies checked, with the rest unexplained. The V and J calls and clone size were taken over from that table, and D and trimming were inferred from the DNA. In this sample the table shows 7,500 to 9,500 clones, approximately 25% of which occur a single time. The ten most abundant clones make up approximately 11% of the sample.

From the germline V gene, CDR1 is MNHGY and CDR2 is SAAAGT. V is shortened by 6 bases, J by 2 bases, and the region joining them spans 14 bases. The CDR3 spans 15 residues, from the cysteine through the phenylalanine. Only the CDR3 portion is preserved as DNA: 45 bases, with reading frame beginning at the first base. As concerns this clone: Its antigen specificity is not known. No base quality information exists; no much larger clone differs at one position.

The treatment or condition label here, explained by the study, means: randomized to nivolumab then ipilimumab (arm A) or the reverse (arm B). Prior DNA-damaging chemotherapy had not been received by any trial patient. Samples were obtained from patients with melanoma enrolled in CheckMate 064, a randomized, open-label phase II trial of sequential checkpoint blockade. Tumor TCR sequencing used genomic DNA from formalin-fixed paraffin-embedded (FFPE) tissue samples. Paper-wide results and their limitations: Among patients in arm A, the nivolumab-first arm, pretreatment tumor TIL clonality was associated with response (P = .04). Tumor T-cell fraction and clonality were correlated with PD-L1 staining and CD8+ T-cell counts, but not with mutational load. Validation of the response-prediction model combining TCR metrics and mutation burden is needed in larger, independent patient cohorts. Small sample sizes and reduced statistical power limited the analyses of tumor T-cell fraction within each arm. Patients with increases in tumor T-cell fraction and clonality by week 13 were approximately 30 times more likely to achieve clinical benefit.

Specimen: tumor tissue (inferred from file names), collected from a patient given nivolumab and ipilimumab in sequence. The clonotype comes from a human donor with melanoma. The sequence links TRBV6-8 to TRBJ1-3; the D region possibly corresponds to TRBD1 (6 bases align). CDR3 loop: CASRREAGAGNTIYF. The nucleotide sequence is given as TGTGCCAGCAGGAGGGAGGCAGGGGCTGGAAACACCATATATTTT.